This T cell receptor beta chain came from a study of human T cells and chemical hapten exposure. TCRdb re-analysed the RACE reads in MiXCR, keeping a single row per CDR3 protein. The sample lists around 45,000 distinct CDR3 sequences, 4.4% seen once, with 5.8% in the top ten. This clonotype was seen ten or more times. Time point denoted: healthy volunteer bleed at 2 weeks. Total RNA was isolated from whole blood that had not been fractionated. Trimming took off 2 bases at V and 4 bases at J, with 6 bases between the two ends. Looked up from germline, CDR1 is MGHDK and CDR2 is SYGVNS. There are 12 residues in the CDR3.

The gene calls are TRBV25-1 and TRBJ2-7; D is unresolved. The material sequenced was whole blood. This TCR derives from a human donor in good health. Some clones in this sample may be carry-over from other donors' samples. Here the CDR3 DNA reads TGTGCCAGCAGTGAAAGCTGGTACGAGCAGTACTTC. It codes for CASSESWYEQYF.